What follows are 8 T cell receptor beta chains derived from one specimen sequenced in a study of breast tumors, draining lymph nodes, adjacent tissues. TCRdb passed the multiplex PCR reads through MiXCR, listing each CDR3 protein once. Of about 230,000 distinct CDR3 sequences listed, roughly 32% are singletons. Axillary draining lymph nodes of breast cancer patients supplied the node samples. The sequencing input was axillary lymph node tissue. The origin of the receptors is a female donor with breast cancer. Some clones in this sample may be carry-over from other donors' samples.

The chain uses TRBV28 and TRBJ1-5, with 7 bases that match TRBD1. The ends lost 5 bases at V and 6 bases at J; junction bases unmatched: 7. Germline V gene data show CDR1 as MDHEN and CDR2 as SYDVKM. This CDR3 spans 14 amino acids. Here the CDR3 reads CASSVQGRVQPQHF. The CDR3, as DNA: TGTGCCAGCAGTGTACAGGGGCGGGTTCAGCCCCAGCATTTT.

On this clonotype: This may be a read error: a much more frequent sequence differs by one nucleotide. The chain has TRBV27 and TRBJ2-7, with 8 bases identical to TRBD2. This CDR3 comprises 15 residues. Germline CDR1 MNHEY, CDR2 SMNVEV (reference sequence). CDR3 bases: TGTGCCAGCAGCCCCTCGGGAGGGGCCCTCTACGGGCAGTACTTC. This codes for CASSPSGGALYGQYF.

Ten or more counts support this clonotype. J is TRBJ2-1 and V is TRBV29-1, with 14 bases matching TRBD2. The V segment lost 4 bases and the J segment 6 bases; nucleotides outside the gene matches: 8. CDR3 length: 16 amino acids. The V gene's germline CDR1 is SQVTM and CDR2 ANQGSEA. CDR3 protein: CSVGGTSGSPTNEQFF. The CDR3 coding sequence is TGCAGCGTTGGAGGGACTAGCGGGAGCCCCACCAATGAGCAGTTCTTC.

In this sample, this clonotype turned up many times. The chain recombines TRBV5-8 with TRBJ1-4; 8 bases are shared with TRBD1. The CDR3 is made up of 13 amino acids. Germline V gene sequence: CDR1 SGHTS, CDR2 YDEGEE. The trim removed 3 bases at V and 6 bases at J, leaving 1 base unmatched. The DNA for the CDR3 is TGTGCCAGCAGCTCACAGGGGGATGAAAAACTGTTTTTT. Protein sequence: CASSSQGDEKLFF.

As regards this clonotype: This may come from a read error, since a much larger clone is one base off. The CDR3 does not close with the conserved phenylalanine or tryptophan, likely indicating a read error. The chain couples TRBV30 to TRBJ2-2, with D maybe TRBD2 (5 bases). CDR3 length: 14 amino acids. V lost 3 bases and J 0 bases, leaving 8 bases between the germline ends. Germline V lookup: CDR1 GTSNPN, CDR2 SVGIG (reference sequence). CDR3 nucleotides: TGTGCCTGGAGGAGAGCGGCGAACACCGGGGAGCTGTTTTCT. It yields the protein CAWRRAANTGELFS.

The CDR3 here is CASSENRGMETQYF. The CDR3 coding sequence is TGTGCCAGCAGTGAAAACAGGGGGATGGAGACCCAGTACTTC. The chain couples TRBV2 to TRBJ2-5; 8 nucleotides align to TRBD1. V was clipped by 2 bases and J by 5 bases; unmatched bases: 4. The CDR3 has 14 amino acids. From germline, CDR1 is SNHLY and CDR2 FYNNEI.

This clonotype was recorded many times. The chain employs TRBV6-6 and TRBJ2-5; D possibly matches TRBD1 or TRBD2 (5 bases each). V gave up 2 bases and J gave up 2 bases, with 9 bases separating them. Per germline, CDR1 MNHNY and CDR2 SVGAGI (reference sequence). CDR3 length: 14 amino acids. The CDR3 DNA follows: TGTGCCAGCAGTTACGGGGGTGCTCAAGAGACCCAGTACTTC. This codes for CASSYGGAQETQYF.

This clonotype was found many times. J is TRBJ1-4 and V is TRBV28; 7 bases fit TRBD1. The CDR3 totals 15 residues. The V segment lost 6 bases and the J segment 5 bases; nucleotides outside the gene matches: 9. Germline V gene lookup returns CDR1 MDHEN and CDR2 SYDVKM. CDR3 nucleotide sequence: TGTGCCAGCAGCCCCCGACAGGGTATAAATGAAAAACTGTTTTTT. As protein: CASSPRQGINEKLFF.